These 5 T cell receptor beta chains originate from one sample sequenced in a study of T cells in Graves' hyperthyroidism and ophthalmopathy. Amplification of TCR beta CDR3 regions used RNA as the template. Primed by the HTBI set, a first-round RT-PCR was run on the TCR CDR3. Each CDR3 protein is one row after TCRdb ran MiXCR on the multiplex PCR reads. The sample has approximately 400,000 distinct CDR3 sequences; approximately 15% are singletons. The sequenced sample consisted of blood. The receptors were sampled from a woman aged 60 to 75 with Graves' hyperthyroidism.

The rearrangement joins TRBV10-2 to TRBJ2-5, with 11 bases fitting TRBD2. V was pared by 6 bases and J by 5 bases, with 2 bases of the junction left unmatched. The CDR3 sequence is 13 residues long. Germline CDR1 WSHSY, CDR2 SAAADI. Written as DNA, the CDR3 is TGCGCCAGCAGACTAGCGGGAGATGAGACCCAGTACTTC. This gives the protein CASRLAGDETQYF.

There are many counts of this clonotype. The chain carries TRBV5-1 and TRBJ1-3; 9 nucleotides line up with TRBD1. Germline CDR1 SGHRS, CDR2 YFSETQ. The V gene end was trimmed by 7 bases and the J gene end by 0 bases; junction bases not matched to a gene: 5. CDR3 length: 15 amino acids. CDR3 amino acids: CASYQGQGSGNTIYF. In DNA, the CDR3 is TGCGCCAGCTACCAGGGACAGGGCTCTGGAAACACCATATATTTT.

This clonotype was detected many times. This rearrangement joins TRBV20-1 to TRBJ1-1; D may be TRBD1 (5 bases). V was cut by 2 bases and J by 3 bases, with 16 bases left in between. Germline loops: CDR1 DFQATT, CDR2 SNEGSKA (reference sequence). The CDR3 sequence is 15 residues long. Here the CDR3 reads CSARKVGGTDTEAFF. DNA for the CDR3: TGCAGTGCTAGAAAGGTTGGAGGGACGGACACTGAAGCTTTCTTT.

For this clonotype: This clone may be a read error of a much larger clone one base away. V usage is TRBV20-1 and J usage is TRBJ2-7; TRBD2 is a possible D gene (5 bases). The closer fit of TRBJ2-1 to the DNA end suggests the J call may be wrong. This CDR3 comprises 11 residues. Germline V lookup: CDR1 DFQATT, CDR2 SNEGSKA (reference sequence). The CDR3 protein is CSATTSYEQFF. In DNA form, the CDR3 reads TGCAGTGCTACAACTAGTTACGAGCAGTTCTTC.

Here the CDR3 reads CASSLDRGGTGELFF. The CDR3 coding sequence is TGTGCCAGCAGCTTGGATAGGGGTGGAACCGGGGAGCTGTTTTTT. The chain links TRBV5-6 to TRBJ2-2, with D tentatively TRBD1 (5 bases). The V and J ends lost 0 bases and 5 bases respectively, with 11 bases between them. CDR3 length: 15 amino acids. Germline V gene lookup returns CDR1 SGHDT and CDR2 YYEEEE.